This entry lists 2 T cell receptor beta chains sequenced from one sample in a study of CD8 T cells in Susac syndrome. Random-hexamer reverse transcription was applied to about 0.5 to 1 ug RNA. MiXCR, run by TCRdb on the immunoSEQ multiplex PCR reads, gives a single entry per CDR3 protein. The profile shows approximately 130,000 distinct CDR3 sequences, 90% to 95% of them singletons. The sequenced sample was CD4+ T cells from PBMCs. All receptors derive from a human donor in good health.

V and J are TRBV6-2 or TRBV6-3 and TRBJ2-5, with 10 bases aligning to TRBD2. The CDR3 has 15 residues. Germline-derived CDR1 and CDR2 are MNHEY and SVGEGT. V gave up 2 bases and J gave up 0 bases; unmatched junction bases: 0. DNA for the CDR3: TGTGCCAGCAGTTACGGACTAGCGGACCAAGAGACCCAGTACTTC. Protein: CASSYGLADQETQYF.

The chain joins TRBV6-2 or TRBV6-3 to TRBJ2-7; D is perhaps TRBD2 (6 bases). Per germline, CDR1 MNHEY and CDR2 SVGEGT. V lost 4 bases and J 3 bases, leaving 16 bases between the germline ends. The CDR3 length is 15 residues. The CDR3 DNA reads as TGTGCCAGCAGTTCAATGGCGGGAAAGGTCTACGAGCAGTACTTC. Its translation is CASSSMAGKVYEQYF.